This is a list of T cell receptor beta chains from one sample in a study of patients and donors after allogeneic stem cell transplantation. TCRdb processed the RT-PCR reads anew with MiXCR; each CDR3 protein has one entry. The sample yields roughly 1,300 distinct CDR3 sequences, 30% to 45% seen once. Sequenced: blood, either unsorted or a sorted T cell fraction (not recorded which). Receptors were obtained from a human donor who was either an allogeneic HSCT recipient or a stem cell or donor lymphocyte infusion donor (not recorded which). It is not recorded whose cells these are; they may come from a transplant donor. The CDR3 runs from the conserved cysteine through the conserved F or W. D genes are given only for firm matches. Only part of the rows carry a size: once, few, many, or a class if the clone is expanded.

clone_size: NA
j_call: TRBJ1-1
v_call: TRBV20-1
d_call: NA
cdr3_nt: TGCAGTGCCCCCCGAGGGGGGAACACTGAAGCTTTCTTT
cdr3_aa: CSAPRGGNTEAFF

clone_size: NA
j_call: TRBJ1-1
v_call: TRBV10-3
d_call: NA
cdr3_nt: TGTGCCATCAAACCAGGGGTGGGGATGAACACTGAAGCTTTCTTT
cdr3_aa: CAIKPGVGMNTEAFF

clone_size: NA
j_call: TRBJ2-5
v_call: TRBV28
d_call: NA
cdr3_nt: TGTGCCAGCAGCCGGCCGGGGGGCAAGACCCAGTACTTC
cdr3_aa: CASSRPGGKTQYF

clone_size: NA
j_call: TRBJ1-6
v_call: TRBV28
d_call: NA
cdr3_nt: TGTGCCAGCAGTCCGACGGGGGGAATTTCCACCCTCCACTTT
cdr3_aa: CASSPTGGISTLHF

clone_size: large
j_call: TRBJ1-1
v_call: TRBV7-2
d_call: NA
cdr3_nt: TGTGCCAGCAGACCAGACGGGACGGGGCTTGGAGCTTTCTTT
cdr3_aa: CASRPDGTGLGAFF

clone_size: NA
j_call: TRBJ2-1
v_call: TRBV11-2
d_call: TRBD2
cdr3_nt: TGTGCCAGCAGGCCTTCGCTAGCGGTCTACAATGAGCAGTTCTTC
cdr3_aa: CASRPSLAVYNEQFF

clone_size: few
j_call: TRBJ2-3
v_call: TRBV9
d_call: NA
cdr3_nt: TGTGCCAGCAGCGTAGGATCACTGTACACAGATACGCAGTATTTT
cdr3_aa: CASSVGSLYTDTQYF

clone_size: few
j_call: TRBJ2-5
v_call: TRBV29-1
d_call: NA
cdr3_nt: TGCAGCGTTGAAGAGCTCGGGGAGACCCAGTACTTC
cdr3_aa: CSVEELGETQYF

clone_size: NA
j_call: TRBJ2-3
v_call: TRBV6-2/TRBV6-3
d_call: NA
cdr3_nt: TGTGCCAGCAGTTACCCGCCAGATACGCAGTATTTT
cdr3_aa: CASSYPPDTQYF

clone_size: NA
j_call: TRBJ1-2
v_call: TRBV29-1
d_call: TRBD1
cdr3_nt: TGCAGCGTTGGACAGGGGAACTATGGCTACACCTTC
cdr3_aa: CSVGQGNYGYTF

clone_size: NA
j_call: TRBJ2-2
v_call: TRBV7-3
d_call: NA
cdr3_nt: TGTGCCAGCAGCCTGGCGGGGTCCGGGGAGCTGTTTTTT
cdr3_aa: CASSLAGSGELFF

clone_size: NA
j_call: TRBJ2-3
v_call: TRBV4-2
d_call: TRBD2
cdr3_nt: TGTGCCAGCAGCCAAGGACTAGCGGGAGATACGCAGTATTTT
cdr3_aa: CASSQGLAGDTQYF

clone_size: NA
j_call: TRBJ1-1
v_call: TRBV6-1
d_call: TRBD1
cdr3_nt: TGTGCCAGCAGTCCACAGGGGCGGAGCACTGAAGCTTTCTTT
cdr3_aa: CASSPQGRSTEAFF

clone_size: few
j_call: TRBJ2-1
v_call: TRBV14
d_call: NA
cdr3_nt: TGTGCCAGCAGCCAAATTGTAGGAGGCGAGCAGTTCTTC
cdr3_aa: CASSQIVGGEQFF

clone_size: NA
j_call: TRBJ2-7
v_call: TRBV4-2
d_call: NA
cdr3_nt: TGTGCCAGCAGCCTCTTACCCTACGAGCAGTACTTC
cdr3_aa: CASSLLPYEQYF

clone_size: NA
j_call: TRBJ2-1
v_call: TRBV7-3
d_call: NA
cdr3_nt: TGTGCCAGCAGTTTCGGACAATCCTACAATGAGCAGTTCTTC
cdr3_aa: CASSFGQSYNEQFF

clone_size: NA
j_call: TRBJ1-1
v_call: TRBV5-3
d_call: NA
cdr3_nt: TGTGCCAGAAGCTCTCCAGCACACACTGAAGCTTTCTTT
cdr3_aa: CARSSPAHTEAFF

clone_size: NA
j_call: TRBJ2-3
v_call: TRBV3-1
d_call: NA
cdr3_nt: TGTGCCAGCAGCCAAGGGACCACAGATACGCAGTATTTT
cdr3_aa: CASSQGTTDTQYF

clone_size: hyperexpanded
j_call: TRBJ2-4
v_call: TRBV6-5
d_call: NA
cdr3_nt: TGTGCCAGAAAGGGTTCGGCCAAAAACATTCAGTACTTC
cdr3_aa: CARKGSAKNIQYF

clone_size: NA
j_call: TRBJ2-1
v_call: TRBV7-2
d_call: TRBD2
cdr3_nt: TGTGCCAGCAGCTTAGTACTAGCGGGAGGAGGGGAGCAGTTCTTC
cdr3_aa: CASSLVLAGGGEQFF

clone_size: NA
j_call: TRBJ2-7
v_call: TRBV5-4
d_call: NA
cdr3_nt: TGTGCCAGCAGCTTGGGGGGCCAGTACGAGCAGTACTTC
cdr3_aa: CASSLGGQYEQYF

clone_size: few
j_call: TRBJ2-1
v_call: TRBV7-9
d_call: TRBD2
cdr3_nt: TGTGCCAGCAGCTTAAAACCCGCTAGCGGGAGTTTCTACAATGAGCAGTTCTTC
cdr3_aa: CASSLKPASGSFYNEQFF

clone_size: large
j_call: TRBJ1-5
v_call: TRBV7-2
d_call: NA
cdr3_nt: TGTGCCAGCAGCTCCGACCTCAATCAGCCCCAGCATTTT
cdr3_aa: CASSSDLNQPQHF

clone_size: NA
j_call: TRBJ2-1
v_call: TRBV7-2
d_call: NA
cdr3_nt: TGTGCCAGCAGCTTGACAGGTGGTGCGCAGTTCTTC
cdr3_aa: CASSLTGGAQFF

clone_size: NA
j_call: TRBJ2-4
v_call: TRBV6-6
d_call: NA
cdr3_nt: TGTGCCAGCAGCCCTTCCACGGGGATGGGGAACATTCAGTACTTC
cdr3_aa: CASSPSTGMGNIQYF

clone_size: NA
j_call: TRBJ1-1
v_call: TRBV5-6
d_call: TRBD1
cdr3_nt: TGTGCCAGCAGCTTTTCGGACAGGTCGAAAGCTTTCTTT
cdr3_aa: CASSFSDRSKAFF

clone_size: NA
j_call: TRBJ1-1
v_call: TRBV6-2/TRBV6-3
d_call: NA
cdr3_nt: TGTGCCAGCAGGCCTCGGGCGAACACTGAAGCTTTCTTT
cdr3_aa: CASRPRANTEAFF

clone_size: NA
j_call: TRBJ2-7
v_call: TRBV5-4
d_call: TRBD2
cdr3_nt: TGTGCCAGCAGCTTGGAACCGGGACTAGGCGAGCAGTACTTC
cdr3_aa: CASSLEPGLGEQYF

clone_size: NA
j_call: TRBJ1-1
v_call: TRBV28
d_call: TRBD1
cdr3_nt: TGTGCCAGCAGTCTCACAGGGGGCCTTTACACTGAAGCTTTCTTT
cdr3_aa: CASSLTGGLYTEAFF

clone_size: NA
j_call: TRBJ2-7
v_call: TRBV7-6
d_call: TRBD2
cdr3_nt: TGTGCCAGCAGCTCCGGGACTAGATCCTACGAGCAGTACTTC
cdr3_aa: CASSSGTRSYEQYF

clone_size: few
j_call: TRBJ2-1
v_call: TRBV7-6
d_call: NA
cdr3_nt: TGTGCCAGCAGCTTAGGGGGCGTCGGTAACAATGAGCAGTTCTTC
cdr3_aa: CASSLGGVGNNEQFF

clone_size: NA
j_call: TRBJ2-1
v_call: TRBV6-6
d_call: TRBD2
cdr3_nt: TGTGCCAGCAGTTACGGGGCTAGCGGGAACGACAATGAGCAGTTCTTC
cdr3_aa: CASSYGASGNDNEQFF

clone_size: NA
j_call: TRBJ2-1
v_call: TRBV7-6
d_call: TRBD1
cdr3_nt: TGTGCCAGCAGCTTAGGGGACAGGCCTAATGAGCAGTTCTTC
cdr3_aa: CASSLGDRPNEQFF

clone_size: NA
j_call: TRBJ1-4
v_call: TRBV29-1
d_call: TRBD1
cdr3_nt: TGCAGCGTTGGCGGCGGGACAGGACCCGAAAAACTGTTTTTT
cdr3_aa: CSVGGGTGPEKLFF

clone_size: large
j_call: TRBJ1-1
v_call: TRBV20-1
d_call: NA
cdr3_nt: TGCAGTGCTAGTATGGGCGGGATAAAGCGAGGGGAAGCTTTCTTT
cdr3_aa: CSASMGGIKRGEAFF

clone_size: NA
j_call: TRBJ1-1
v_call: TRBV5-6
d_call: NA
cdr3_nt: TGTGCCAGCAGCTTGGACAGGACTGAAGCTTTCTTT
cdr3_aa: CASSLDRTEAFF

clone_size: NA
j_call: TRBJ2-1
v_call: TRBV7-9
d_call: TRBD2
cdr3_nt: TGTGCCAGCAGCAGCGGGGAGCTAAACAATGAGCAGTTCTTC
cdr3_aa: CASSSGELNNEQFF

clone_size: NA
j_call: TRBJ1-2
v_call: TRBV24-1
d_call: NA
cdr3_nt: TGTGCCACCAAGAGGGATGGCTACACCTTC
cdr3_aa: CATKRDGYTF

clone_size: NA
j_call: TRBJ2-3
v_call: TRBV7-2
d_call: NA
cdr3_nt: TGTGCCAGCAGCAGGTCGGTCACAGATACGCAGTATTTT
cdr3_aa: CASSRSVTDTQYF

clone_size: NA
j_call: TRBJ2-5
v_call: TRBV5-8
d_call: NA
cdr3_nt: TGTGCCAGCAGCTTGGTCGGATACCAAGAGACCCAGTACTTC
cdr3_aa: CASSLVGYQETQYF

clone_size: NA
j_call: TRBJ2-2
v_call: TRBV6-5
d_call: NA
cdr3_nt: TGTGCCAGCAGCCTACACGGGACAAACACCGGGGAGCTGTTTTTT
cdr3_aa: CASSLHGTNTGELFF

clone_size: few
j_call: TRBJ2-1
v_call: TRBV7-2
d_call: TRBD2
cdr3_nt: TGTGCCAGCAGCTTGGGGACTAGCGGGAGCTATGAGCAGTTCTTC
cdr3_aa: CASSLGTSGSYEQFF

clone_size: NA
j_call: TRBJ2-1
v_call: TRBV11-3
d_call: TRBD2
cdr3_nt: TGTGCCAGCAGCTTAATTAGCGGGAGTTTTTATGAGCAGTTCTTC
cdr3_aa: CASSLISGSFYEQFF